This T cell receptor beta chain was obtained from a study of blood T cell repertoires in COVID-19. The wider study: The United States, Italy and Spain provided the acute and convalescent COVID-19 samples. In each case, the material was cDNA or gDNA derived from T cells, B-cell-depleted T cells, or PBMCs.

V lost 7 bases and J lost 0, with 10 bases in between. This CDR3 has 13 residues. Authors' processing steps: Quantification of nucleated cells was approximated via reference gene primer amplification. Method: immunoSEQ multiplex PCR; TCRdb's copy keeps in-frame clones and lacks some. The D gene and trimming were derived from the DNA, and the V and J assignments and clone size from that table. Of 150,000 to 200,000 clones listed, almost 80% are singletons. The chain joins TRBV12-3 or TRBV12-4 to TRBJ2-7; TRBD1 is a possible D gene (6 bases). The sequence was obtained from a man aged 60 to 69 with active or convalescent COVID-19. The source material was peripheral blood. The CDR3 is CASTDRSSYEQYF. CDR3 nucleotides: TGTGCCAGCACGGACAGAAGCTCCTACGAGCAGTACTTC.